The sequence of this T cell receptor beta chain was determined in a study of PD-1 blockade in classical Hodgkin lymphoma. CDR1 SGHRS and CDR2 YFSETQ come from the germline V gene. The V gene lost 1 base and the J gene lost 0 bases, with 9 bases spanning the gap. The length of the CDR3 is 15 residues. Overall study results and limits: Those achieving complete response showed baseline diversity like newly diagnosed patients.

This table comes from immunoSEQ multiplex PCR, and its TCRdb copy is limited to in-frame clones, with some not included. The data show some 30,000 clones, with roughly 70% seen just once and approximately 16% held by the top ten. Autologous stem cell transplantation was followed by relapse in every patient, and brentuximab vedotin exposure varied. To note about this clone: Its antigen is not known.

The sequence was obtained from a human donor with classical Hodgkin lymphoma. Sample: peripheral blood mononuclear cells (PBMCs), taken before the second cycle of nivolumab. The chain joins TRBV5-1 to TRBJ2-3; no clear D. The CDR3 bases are TGCGCCAGCAGCTTGAAAAGGCCTAGCACAGATACGCAGTATTTT. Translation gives CASSLKRPSTDTQYF.